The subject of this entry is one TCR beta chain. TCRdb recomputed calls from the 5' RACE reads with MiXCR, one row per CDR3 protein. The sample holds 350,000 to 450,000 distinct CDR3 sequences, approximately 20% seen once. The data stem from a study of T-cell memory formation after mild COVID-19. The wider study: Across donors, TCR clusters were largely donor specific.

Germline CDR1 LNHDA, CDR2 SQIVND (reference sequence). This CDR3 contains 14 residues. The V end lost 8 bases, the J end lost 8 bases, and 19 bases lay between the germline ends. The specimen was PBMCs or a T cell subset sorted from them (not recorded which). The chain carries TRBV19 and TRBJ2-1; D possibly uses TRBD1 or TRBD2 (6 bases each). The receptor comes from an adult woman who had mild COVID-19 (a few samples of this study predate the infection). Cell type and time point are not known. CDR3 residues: CASFSGGSKYEQFF. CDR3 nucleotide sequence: TGTGCCAGTTTTTCCGGGGGCTCGAAGTATGAGCAGTTCTTC.